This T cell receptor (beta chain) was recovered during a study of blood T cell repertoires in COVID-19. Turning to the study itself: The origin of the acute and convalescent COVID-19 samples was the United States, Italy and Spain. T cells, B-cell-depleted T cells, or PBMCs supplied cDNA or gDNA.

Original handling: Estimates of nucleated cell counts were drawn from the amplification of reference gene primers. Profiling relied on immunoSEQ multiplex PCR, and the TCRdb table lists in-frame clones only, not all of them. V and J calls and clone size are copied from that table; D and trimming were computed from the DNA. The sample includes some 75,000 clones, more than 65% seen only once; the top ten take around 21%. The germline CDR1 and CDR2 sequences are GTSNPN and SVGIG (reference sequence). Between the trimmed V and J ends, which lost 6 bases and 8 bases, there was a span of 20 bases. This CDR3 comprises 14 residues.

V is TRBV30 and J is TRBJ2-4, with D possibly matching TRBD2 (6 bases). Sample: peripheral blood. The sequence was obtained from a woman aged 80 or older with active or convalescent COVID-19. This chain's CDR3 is CACHPTGGRDIQYF. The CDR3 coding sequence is TGTGCCTGTCACCCAACCGGGGGAAGGGACATTCAGTACTTC.